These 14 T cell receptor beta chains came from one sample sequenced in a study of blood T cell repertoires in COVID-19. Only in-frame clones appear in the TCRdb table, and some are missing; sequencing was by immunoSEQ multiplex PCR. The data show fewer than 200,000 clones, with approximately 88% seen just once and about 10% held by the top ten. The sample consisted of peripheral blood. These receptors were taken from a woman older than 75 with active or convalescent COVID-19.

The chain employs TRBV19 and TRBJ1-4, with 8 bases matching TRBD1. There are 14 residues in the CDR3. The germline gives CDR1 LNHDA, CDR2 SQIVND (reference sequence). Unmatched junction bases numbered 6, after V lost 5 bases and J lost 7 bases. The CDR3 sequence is CASSHGQGSEKLFF. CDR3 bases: TGTGCCAGTAGTCACGGACAGGGTAGTGAAAAACTGTTTTTT.

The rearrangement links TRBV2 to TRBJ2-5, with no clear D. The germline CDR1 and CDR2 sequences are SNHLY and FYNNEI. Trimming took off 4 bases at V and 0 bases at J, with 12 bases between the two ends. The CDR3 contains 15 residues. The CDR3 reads CASSGSGRYQETQYF. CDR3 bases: TGTGCCAGCAGTGGCTCTGGCAGGTACCAAGAGACCCAGTACTTC.

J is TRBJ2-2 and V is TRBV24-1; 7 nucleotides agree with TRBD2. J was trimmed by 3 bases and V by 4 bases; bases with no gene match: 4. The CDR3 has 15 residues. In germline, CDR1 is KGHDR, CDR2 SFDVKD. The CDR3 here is CATSDGGRDTGELFF. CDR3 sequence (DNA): TGTGCCACCAGTGACGGGGGGAGGGACACCGGGGAGCTGTTTTTT.

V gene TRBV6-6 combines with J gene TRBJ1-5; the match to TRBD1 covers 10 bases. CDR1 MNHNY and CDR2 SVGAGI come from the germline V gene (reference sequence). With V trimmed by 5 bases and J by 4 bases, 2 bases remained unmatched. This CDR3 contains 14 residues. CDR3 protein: CASSGQGGNQPQHF. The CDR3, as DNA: TGTGCCAGCAGTGGACAGGGGGGAAATCAGCCCCAGCATTTT.

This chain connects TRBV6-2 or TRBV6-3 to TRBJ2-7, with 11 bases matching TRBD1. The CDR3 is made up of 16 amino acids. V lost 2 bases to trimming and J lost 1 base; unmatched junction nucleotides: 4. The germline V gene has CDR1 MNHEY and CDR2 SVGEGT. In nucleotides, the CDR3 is TGTGCCAGCAGTTACGGGGACAGGGGGATATCCTACGAGCAGTACTTC. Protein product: CASSYGDRGISYEQYF.

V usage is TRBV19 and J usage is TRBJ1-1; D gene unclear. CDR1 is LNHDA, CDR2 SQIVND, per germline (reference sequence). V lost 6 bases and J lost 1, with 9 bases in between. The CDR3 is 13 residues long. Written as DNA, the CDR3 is TGTGCCAGTAGAAGACTATCGAACACTGAAGCTTTCTTT. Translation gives CASRRLSNTEAFF.

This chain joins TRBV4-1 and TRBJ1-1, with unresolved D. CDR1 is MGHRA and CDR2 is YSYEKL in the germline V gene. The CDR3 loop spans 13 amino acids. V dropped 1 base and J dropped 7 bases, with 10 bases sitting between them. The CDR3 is CASSQGLELEAFF. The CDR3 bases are TGCGCCAGCAGCCAAGGTCTAGAGCTTGAAGCTTTCTTT.

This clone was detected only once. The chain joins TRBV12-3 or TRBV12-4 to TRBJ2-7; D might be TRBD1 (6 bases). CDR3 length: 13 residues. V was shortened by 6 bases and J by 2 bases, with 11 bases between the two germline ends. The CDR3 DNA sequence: TGTGCCAGCAGGACCACAGGGACCTACGAGCAGTACTTC. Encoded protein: CASRTTGTYEQYF.

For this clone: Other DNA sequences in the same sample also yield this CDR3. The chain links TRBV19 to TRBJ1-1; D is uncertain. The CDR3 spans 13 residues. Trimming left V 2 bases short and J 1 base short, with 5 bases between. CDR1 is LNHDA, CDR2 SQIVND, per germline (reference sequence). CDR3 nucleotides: TGTGCCAGTAGTATACGACAGAACACTGAAGCTTTCTTT. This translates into CASSIRQNTEAFF.

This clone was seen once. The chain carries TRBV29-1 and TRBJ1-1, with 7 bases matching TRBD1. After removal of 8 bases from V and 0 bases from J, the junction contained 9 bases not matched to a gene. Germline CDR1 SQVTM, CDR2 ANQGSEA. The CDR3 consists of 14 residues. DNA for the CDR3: TGCAGCTCCTGGGACAGTGCTATGAACACTGAAGCTTTCTTT. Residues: CSSWDSAMNTEAFF.

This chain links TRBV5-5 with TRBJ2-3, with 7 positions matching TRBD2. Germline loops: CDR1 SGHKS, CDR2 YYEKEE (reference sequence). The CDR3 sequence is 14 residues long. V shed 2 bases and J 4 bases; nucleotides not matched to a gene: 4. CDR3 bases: TGTGCCAGCAGCTTTCGACTAGCCCCAGATACGCAGTATTTT. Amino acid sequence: CASSFRLAPDTQYF.

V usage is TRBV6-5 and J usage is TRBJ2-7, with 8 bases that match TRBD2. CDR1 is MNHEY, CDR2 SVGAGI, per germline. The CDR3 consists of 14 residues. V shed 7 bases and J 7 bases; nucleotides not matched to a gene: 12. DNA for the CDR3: TGTGCCAGCATCCCCGCCCAGAGCGGGGGTGAGCAGTACTTC. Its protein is CASIPAQSGGEQYF.

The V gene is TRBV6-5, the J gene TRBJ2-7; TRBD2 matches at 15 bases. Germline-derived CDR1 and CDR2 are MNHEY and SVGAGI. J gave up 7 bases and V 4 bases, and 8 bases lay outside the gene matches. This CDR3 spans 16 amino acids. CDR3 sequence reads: CASSSGLAGGGSEQYF. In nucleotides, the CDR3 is TGTGCCAGCAGTTCGGGACTAGCGGGGGGCGGGAGTGAGCAGTACTTC.

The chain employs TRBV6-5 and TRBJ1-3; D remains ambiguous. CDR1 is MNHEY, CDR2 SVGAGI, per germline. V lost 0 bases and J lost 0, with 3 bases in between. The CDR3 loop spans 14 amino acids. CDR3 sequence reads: CASSYSNSGNTIYF. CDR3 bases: TGTGCCAGCAGTTACTCTAACTCTGGAAACACCATATATTTT.